Detailed here is one T cell receptor beta chain. Its target is unknown. These data originate in a study of PD-1 blockade in classical Hodgkin lymphoma. Germline CDR1 is SGHNT and CDR2 is YYREEE (reference sequence). V shed 4 bases and J 1 base; nucleotides not matched to a gene: 11. The CDR3 extends over 17 amino acids. Data came from immunoSEQ multiplex PCR; TCRdb stores just in-frame clones and leaves some out. The sample lists roughly 25,000 clones, around 84% occurring once. General study results and limits: Newly diagnosed patients had diversity similar to the baseline diversity of complete responders.

All the patients suffered relapse after autologous stem cell transplantation, and brentuximab vedotin exposure differed. Researchers used magnetic negative selection to pull out pure CD4+ T cells from thawed PBMCs. This sequence originates from a human donor with classical Hodgkin lymphoma. The source was CD4+ T cells from blood, collected at baseline. The chain recombines TRBV5-4 with TRBJ2-5, with 9 bases lining up with TRBD1. The CDR3 nucleotides are TGTGCCAGCAGCCGAGGGGCCGGGACAGGGATCCAAGAGACCCAGTACTTC. It translates to CASSRGAGTGIQETQYF.